These 26 T cell receptor beta chains share one sample of origin, sequenced in a study of cytomegalovirus exposure and HLA in healthy donors. PCR was performed using 60 Vbeta and 13 Jbeta primers. The repertoire was sequenced with immunoSEQ multiplex PCR; TCRdb's copy has only in-frame clones and lacks some. The repertoire holds 90,000 to 100,000 clones, around 67% seen once, with around 1.8% in the top ten. Sequencing used PBMCs. Source of these receptors: a male donor in good health and CMV-seronegative.

The V gene is TRBV30, the J gene TRBJ1-3; 8 nucleotides line up with TRBD1. With 1 base clipped from V and 4 bases from J, the junction kept 3 bases outside the gene matches. CDR3 size: 14 residues. Germline V gene data show CDR1 as GTSNPN and CDR2 as SVGIG (reference sequence). The CDR3 region has the DNA TGTGCCTGGAGTGATCAGGGGGCGGGAAACACCATATATTTT. It codes for CAWSDQGAGNTIYF.

V usage is TRBV11-2 and J usage is TRBJ2-1, with a tentative D call TRBD1 (6 bases). There are 17 residues in the CDR3. Trimming shortened V by 0 bases and J by 1 base, and 13 bases separated the two germline ends. Germline V CDR1 and CDR2: SGHAT, FQNNGV. In DNA, the CDR3 is TGTGCCAGCAGCTTAGATCTCGACAGGTCTTCCTACAATGAGCAGTTCTTC. Protein product: CASSLDLDRSSYNEQFF.

The chain links TRBV25-1 to TRBJ2-1; no clear D. Germline loops: CDR1 MGHDK, CDR2 SYGVNS. V was shortened by 1 base and J by 1 base, with 8 bases between the two germline ends. The CDR3 loop spans 15 amino acids. The CDR3 region is CASSEFSSSYNEQFF. Here the CDR3 DNA reads TGTGCCAGCAGTGAATTTTCCAGTTCCTACAATGAGCAGTTCTTC. Together with reference TRBV25-1 and TRBJ2-1, the CDR3 gives the full variable domain: EADIYQTPRYLVIGTGKKITLECSQTMGHDKMYWYQQDPGMELHLIHYSYGVNSTEKGDLSSESTVSRIRTEHFPLTLESARPSHTSQYLCASSEFSSSYNEQFFGPGTRLTVL.

The V call is TRBV29-1, the J call TRBJ1-1; D perhaps matches TRBD1 (5 bases). V was trimmed by 0 bases and J by 5 bases, leaving 10 bases between them. The CDR3 is 13 residues long. Germline V gene lookup returns CDR1 SQVTM and CDR2 ANQGSEA. CDR3 in DNA: TGCAGCGTTGAAGATCAGCAGGGAACTGAAGCTTTCTTT. The encoded protein is CSVEDQQGTEAFF.

The chain has TRBV7-9 and TRBJ2-3, with 9 bases fitting TRBD2. The CDR3 totals 16 residues. In germline, CDR1 is SEHNR, CDR2 FQNEAQ (reference sequence). V lost 5 bases, J lost 6 bases, and 12 bases stayed unmatched. For the CDR3, the DNA is TGTGCCAGCAGCCCCAGACTAGCGGCAGGTCCCGATACGCAGTATTTT. Protein product: CASSPRLAAGPDTQYF.

The CDR3: CAWSVTDRVKGNTIYF. CDR3 nucleotide sequence: TGTGCCTGGAGTGTAACCGACAGGGTGAAGGGAAACACCATATATTTT. V is TRBV30 and J is TRBJ1-3; TRBD1 matches at 7 bases. The CDR3 length is 16 residues. The V segment lost 0 bases and the J segment 4 bases; nucleotides outside the gene matches: 9. Germline-derived CDR1 and CDR2 are GTSNPN and SVGIG (reference sequence).

This clone was counted a single time. V is TRBV2 and J is TRBJ2-7, with TRBD1 matching over 12 bases. The CDR3 is 14 residues long. CDR1 and CDR2 (germline): SNHLY, FYNNEI. The V and J ends lost 10 bases and 3 bases, in that order; junction bases with no gene match: 7. CDR3 protein: CATRGQGAFYEQYF. The CDR3 bases are TGTGCCACCCGGGGACAGGGGGCTTTCTACGAGCAGTACTTC.

The V gene is TRBV6-5, the J gene TRBJ2-1; 11 positions agree with TRBD1. V shed 7 bases and J 3 bases; nucleotides not matched to a gene: 5. Germline V gives CDR1 MNHEY, CDR2 SVGAGI. The CDR3 runs 15 residues. In DNA, the CDR3 is TGTGCCAGCACCAAGGGACAGGGGGACTACAATGAGCAGTTCTTC. Its translation is CASTKGQGDYNEQFF.

The J gene is TRBJ2-7, the V gene TRBV19, with 10 nucleotides matching TRBD1. Trimming took 9 bases from V and 4 from J; bases not matched to a gene: 3. Looked up from germline, CDR1 is LNHDA and CDR2 is SQIVND (reference sequence). The CDR3 contains 12 residues. The CDR3 bases are TGTGCCAGCAGGGACAGGGGATACGAGCAGTACTTC. Its protein product is CASRDRGYEQYF.

This clone was seen more than once but under ten times. V usage is TRBV6-5 and J usage is TRBJ1-1, with TRBD1 matching 9 bases. Trimming at V came to 6 bases and at J to 3 bases, leaving 8 bases not matched to a gene. The germline V gene has CDR1 MNHEY and CDR2 SVGAGI. This CDR3 is 15 amino acids long. This chain's CDR3 is CASRLDRGLDTEAFF. CDR3 sequence (DNA): TGTGCCAGCAGACTTGACAGGGGGTTGGACACTGAAGCTTTCTTT.

This chain links TRBV5-1 with TRBJ2-7; 7 positions match TRBD2. Germline CDR1 and CDR2: SGHRS and YFSETQ. J lost 0 bases, V lost 5 bases, and 5 bases had no gene match. The CDR3 is made up of 14 amino acids. CDR3 coding DNA: TGCGCCAGCAGAGAAGGCGGGAGCTCCTACGAGCAGTACTTC. Protein sequence: CASREGGSSYEQYF. Full variable domain (missing parts from reference TRBV5-1 and TRBJ2-7): KAGVTQTPRYLIKTRGQQVTLSCSPISGHRSVSWYQQTPGQGLQFLFEYFSETQRNKGNFPGRFSGRQFSNSRSEMNVSTLELGDSALYLCASREGGSSYEQYFGPGTRLTVT.

The chain couples TRBV28 to TRBJ1-1; TRBD1 agrees at 9 bases. The V segment lost 4 bases and the J segment 4 bases; nucleotides outside the gene matches: 7. This CDR3 has 15 amino acids. CDR1 is MDHEN and CDR2 is SYDVKM in the germline V gene. CDR3 in DNA: TGTGCCAGCAGTTCACAGGGGGCGCGTTCCACTGAAGCTTTCTTT. It is translated as CASSSQGARSTEAFF.

V gene TRBV6-4 combines with J gene TRBJ2-2, with 8 positions matching TRBD2. Germline V gene lookup returns CDR1 MRHNA and CDR2 SNTAGT. CDR3 size: 14 residues. V lost 4 bases, J lost 4 bases, and 2 bases stayed unmatched. DNA of the CDR3: TGTGCCAGCAGTGGGAGCGGGAGCACCGGGGAGCTGTTTTTT. Translated, it gives CASSGSGSTGELFF.

This clone was counted once. The chain is built from TRBV14 and TRBJ2-7; perhaps TRBD1 as D (5 bases). The length of the CDR3 is 17 residues. Trimming stripped 0 bases from V and 0 bases from J, with 15 bases between. The germline V gene has CDR1 SGHDN and CDR2 FVKESK. CDR3 nucleotide sequence: TGTGCCAGCAGCCAAGATTTGCGAGACAGATCCTCCTACGAGCAGTACTTC. This codes for CASSQDLRDRSSYEQYF.

V usage is TRBV9 and J usage is TRBJ1-2; TRBD1 is a possible D gene (5 bases). In germline, CDR1 is SGDLS, CDR2 YYNGEE. This CDR3 comprises 13 residues. The V end was cut by 0 bases, the J end by 4 bases, with 7 bases between. CDR3 nucleotides: TGTGCCAGCAGCGTAGGGGGGGTCTATGGCTACACCTTC. It encodes CASSVGGVYGYTF.

The chain has TRBV30 and TRBJ2-1; possibly TRBD2 for D (6 bases). In germline, CDR1 is GTSNPN, CDR2 SVGIG (reference sequence). Deletions cut 8 bases from V and 6 bases from J, with 11 bases between. The CDR3 totals 11 residues. This chain's CDR3 is CAHAGSNEQFF. The CDR3 DNA is TGTGCCCATGCGGGGAGCAATGAGCAGTTCTTC.

The chain carries TRBV4-3 and TRBJ2-4; 12 nucleotides match TRBD2. Germline-derived CDR1 and CDR2 are LGHNA and YSLEER. V was pared by 0 bases and J by 7 bases, with 13 bases of the junction left unmatched. The CDR3 has 19 residues. The CDR3 nucleotides read TGCGCCAGCAGCCAAGATGGAGTCGGTCCTAGCGGGAGGGGGAACATTCAGTACTTC. This sequence encodes CASSQDGVGPSGRGNIQYF.

The chain recombines TRBV5-6 with TRBJ2-2; 8 nucleotides align to TRBD1. CDR3 length: 15 amino acids. The J segment lost 0 bases and the V segment lost 4 bases, leaving 2 bases of the junction unmatched. The V gene's germline CDR1 is SGHDT and CDR2 YYEEEE. The CDR3 region has the DNA TGTGCCAGCAGCCCACAGGGGGCGAACACCGGGGAGCTGTTTTTT. It yields the protein CASSPQGANTGELFF.

The table lists this clone with a few counts. The rearrangement links TRBV27 to TRBJ1-1; possibly TRBD1 for D (6 bases). CDR3 length: 17 amino acids. CDR1 is MNHEY and CDR2 is SMNVEV in the germline V gene (reference sequence). V was shortened by 5 bases and J by 1 base, with 20 bases between the two germline ends. CDR3 coding DNA: TGTGCCAGCAGTCCACCGGGACTACAGGGAGCGAACACTGAAGCTTTCTTT. Translated, it gives CASSPPGLQGANTEAFF.

V gene TRBV2 combines with J gene TRBJ2-2; no reliable D call. Germline lookup yields CDR1 SNHLY and CDR2 FYNNEI. V was cut by 10 bases and J by 4 bases, with 16 bases left in between. This CDR3 is built from 14 residues. The CDR3 DNA is TGTGCCATCCACAGTCCTCCGAGCACCGGGGAGCTGTTTTTT. Translated, it gives CAIHSPPSTGELFF. Together with reference TRBV2 and TRBJ2-2, the CDR3 gives the full variable domain: EPEVTQTPSHQVTQMGQEVILRCVPISNHLYFYWYRQILGQKVEFLVSFYNNEISEKSEIFDDQFSVERPDGSNFTLKIRSTKLEDSAMYFCAIHSPPSTGELFFGEGSRLTVL.

The table lists this clone with a count of one. The rearrangement uses TRBV19 and TRBJ1-2; D uncertain. The CDR3 is made up of 17 amino acids. Germline CDR1 is LNHDA and CDR2 is SQIVND (reference sequence). With 5 bases removed from V and 8 bases from J, the gap between germline ends came to 27 bases. Here the CDR3 reads CASSLSLGRADTRGYTF. DNA for the CDR3: TGTGCCAGTAGTCTCTCCCTTGGGAGGGCCGATACGAGGGGCTACACCTTC.

The chain links TRBV11-3 to TRBJ2-3, with 12 positions matching TRBD2. The CDR3 covers 16 residues. Germline-derived CDR1 and CDR2 are SGHNT and YENEEA. V shed 5 bases and J 2 bases; nucleotides not matched to a gene: 5. The chain's CDR3 is CASSRLAGAVTDTQYF. The DNA for the CDR3 is TGTGCCAGCAGCCGACTAGCGGGAGCAGTCACAGATACGCAGTATTTT.

The chain links TRBV29-1 to TRBJ2-5; 9 nucleotides match TRBD2. The end of the DNA fits TRBJ2-7 better, so the J call may be wrong. The CDR3 loop spans 16 amino acids. Germline CDR1 SQVTM, CDR2 ANQGSEA. The chain's CDR3 is CSVMGLAGMSSYEQYF. The CDR3 nucleotides read TGCAGCGTTATGGGGCTAGCGGGGATGAGCTCCTACGAGCAGTACTTC.

This chain connects TRBV30 to TRBJ2-1, with D possibly matching TRBD2 (6 bases). The CDR3 covers 13 residues. The germline V and J ends were trimmed by 5 bases and 0 bases, with 8 bases remaining between them. Per the germline V gene, CDR1 is GTSNPN and CDR2 is SVGIG (reference sequence). Here the CDR3 DNA reads TGTGCCTGGGGCGGGATCTCCTACAATGAGCAGTTCTTC. As protein: CAWGGISYNEQFF.

This clone turned up a few times. The chain recombines TRBV28 with TRBJ1-1, with 8 positions matching TRBD1. CDR1 MDHEN and CDR2 SYDVKM come from the germline V gene. V was pared by 5 bases and J by 2 bases, with 7 bases of the junction left unmatched. This CDR3 contains 15 residues. The CDR3: CASSTLTGVNTEAFF. DNA of the CDR3: TGTGCCAGCAGTACACTGACAGGGGTCAACACTGAAGCTTTCTTT.

V is TRBV6-5 and J is TRBJ1-1; D perhaps matches TRBD1 (5 bases). The CDR3 spans 13 residues. V lost 10 bases, J lost 5 bases, and 17 bases lay in between. Germline lookup yields CDR1 MNHEY and CDR2 SVGAGI. The CDR3 sequence: CAIARGEWTEAFF. The CDR3 region has the DNA TGTGCCATAGCACGGGGGGAGTGGACTGAAGCTTTCTTT.